This T cell receptor (beta chain) was found in a study of CD8+CD57+ T cells in acquired aplastic anemia. Overall study context: The DNA of sorted CD4+ and CD8+ cells averaged approximately 3.2 ug. Healthy donors had, on average, around 11 million reads for their CD4+ cells. The study's findings and limits: In common between the patients and the controls were around 29 CD8+ CDR3 sequences. In CD8+ cells, Simpson's diversity showed no significant difference between patients and controls.

Turning to this clonotype: Its antigen is undetermined.

This CDR3 region has 19 residues. Trimming took 2 bases from V and 3 from J; bases not matched to a gene: 17. Germline-derived CDR1 and CDR2 are SGHRS and YFSETQ. The template for TCR beta VDJ and CDR3 sequence profiling was genomic DNA. Each CDR3 protein gets one entry after TCRdb re-called the reads with MiXCR. The sample includes about 190,000 distinct CDR3 sequences, about half of them seen just once. The receptor comes from a human donor in good health, serving as a control. The chain recombines TRBV5-1 with TRBJ2-7; 10 bases line up with TRBD2. Sequenced sample: sorted CD4+, CD8+, or CD8+CD57+ T cells (not recorded which) from PBMCs. The CDR3 protein is CASSFGTSAPGVGDYEQYF. In nucleotides, the CDR3 is TGCGCCAGCAGCTTCGGGACTAGCGCCCCCGGGGTTGGGGACTACGAGCAGTACTTC.